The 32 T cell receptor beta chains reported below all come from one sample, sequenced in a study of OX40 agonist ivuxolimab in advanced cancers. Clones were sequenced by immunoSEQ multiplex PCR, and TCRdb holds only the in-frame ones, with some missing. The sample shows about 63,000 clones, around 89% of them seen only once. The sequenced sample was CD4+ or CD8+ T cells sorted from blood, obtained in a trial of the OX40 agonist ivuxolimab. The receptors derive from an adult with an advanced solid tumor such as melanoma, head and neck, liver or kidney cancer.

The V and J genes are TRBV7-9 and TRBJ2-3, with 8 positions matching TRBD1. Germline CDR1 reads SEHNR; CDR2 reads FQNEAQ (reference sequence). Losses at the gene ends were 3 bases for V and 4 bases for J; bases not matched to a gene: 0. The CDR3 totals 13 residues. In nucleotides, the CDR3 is TGTGCCAGCAGCTTGACAGGGGCAGATACGCAGTATTTT. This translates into CASSLTGADTQYF.

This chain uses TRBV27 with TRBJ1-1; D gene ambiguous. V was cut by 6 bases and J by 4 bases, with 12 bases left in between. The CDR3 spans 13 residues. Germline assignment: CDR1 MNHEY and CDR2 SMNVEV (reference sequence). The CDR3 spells CASRLGVGTEAFF. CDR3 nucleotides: TGTGCCAGCAGGTTAGGTGTGGGCACTGAAGCTTTCTTT.

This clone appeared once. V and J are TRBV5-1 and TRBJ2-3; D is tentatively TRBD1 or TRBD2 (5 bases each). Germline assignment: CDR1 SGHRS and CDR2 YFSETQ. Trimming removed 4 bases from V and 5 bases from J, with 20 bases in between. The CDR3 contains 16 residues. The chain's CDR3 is CASSKTESGSGDTQYF. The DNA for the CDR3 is TGCGCCAGCAGCAAGACAGAGTCGGGGTCGGGAGATACGCAGTATTTT.

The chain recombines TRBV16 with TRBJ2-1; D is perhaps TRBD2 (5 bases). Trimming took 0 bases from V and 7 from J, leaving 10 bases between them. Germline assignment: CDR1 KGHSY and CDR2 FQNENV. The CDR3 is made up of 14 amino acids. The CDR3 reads CASSQSSAFNEQFF. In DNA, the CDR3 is TGTGCCAGCAGCCAATCTAGCGCTTTTAATGAGCAGTTCTTC.

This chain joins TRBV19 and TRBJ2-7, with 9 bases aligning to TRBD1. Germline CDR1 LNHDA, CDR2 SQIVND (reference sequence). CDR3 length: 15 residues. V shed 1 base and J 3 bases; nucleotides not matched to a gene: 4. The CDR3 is CASSIVGDRVYEQYF. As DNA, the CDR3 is TGTGCCAGTAGTATAGTAGGGGACAGGGTCTACGAGCAGTACTTC.

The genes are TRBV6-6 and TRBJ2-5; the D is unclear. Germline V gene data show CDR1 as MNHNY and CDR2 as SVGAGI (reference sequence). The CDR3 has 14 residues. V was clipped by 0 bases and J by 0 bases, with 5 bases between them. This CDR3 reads CASSYSVYQETQYF. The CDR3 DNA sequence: TGTGCCAGCAGTTACTCGGTGTACCAAGAGACCCAGTACTTC.

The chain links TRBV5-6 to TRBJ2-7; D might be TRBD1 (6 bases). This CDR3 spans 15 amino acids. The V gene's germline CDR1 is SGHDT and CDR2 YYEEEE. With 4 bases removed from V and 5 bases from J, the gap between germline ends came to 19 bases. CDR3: CASSLRSRGFHEQYF. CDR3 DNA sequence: TGTGCCAGCAGCCTGAGGTCCAGGGGTTTCCACGAGCAGTACTTC.

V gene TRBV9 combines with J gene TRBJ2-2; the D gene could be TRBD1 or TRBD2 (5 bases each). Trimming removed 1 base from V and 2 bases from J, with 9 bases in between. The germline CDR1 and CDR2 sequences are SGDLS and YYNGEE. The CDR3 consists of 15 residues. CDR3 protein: CASSVRGVNTGELFF. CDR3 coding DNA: TGTGCCAGCAGCGTAAGAGGGGTCAACACCGGGGAGCTGTTTTTT. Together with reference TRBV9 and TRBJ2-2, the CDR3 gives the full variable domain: DSGVTQTPKHLITATGQRVTLRCSPRSGDLSVYWYQQSLDQGLQFLIQYYNGEERAKGNILERFSAQQFPDLHSELNLSSLELGDSALYFCASSVRGVNTGELFFGEGSRLTVL.

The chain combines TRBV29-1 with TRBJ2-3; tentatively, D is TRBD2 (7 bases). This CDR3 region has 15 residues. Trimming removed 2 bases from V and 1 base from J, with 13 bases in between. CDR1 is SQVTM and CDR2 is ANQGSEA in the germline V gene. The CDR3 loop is CSVERGGWGTDTQYF. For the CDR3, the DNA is TGCAGCGTTGAAAGGGGGGGTTGGGGCACAGATACGCAGTATTTT.

CDR3 residues: CASSPPGQGLYEQYF. DNA of the CDR3: TGTGCCAGCTCACCACCGGGGCAGGGGCTCTACGAGCAGTACTTC. The V gene is TRBV18, the J gene TRBJ2-7; the D gene is possibly TRBD1 (6 bases). Looked up from germline, CDR1 is KGHSH and CDR2 is LQKENI. This CDR3 region has 15 residues. V dropped 0 bases and J dropped 3 bases, with 12 bases sitting between them.

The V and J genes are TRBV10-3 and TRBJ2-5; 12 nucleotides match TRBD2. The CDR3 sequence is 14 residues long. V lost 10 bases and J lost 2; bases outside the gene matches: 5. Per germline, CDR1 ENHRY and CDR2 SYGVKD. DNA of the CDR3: TGTGCCACCAGGACTAGCGGGATACAAGAGACCCAGTACTTC. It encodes CATRTSGIQETQYF.

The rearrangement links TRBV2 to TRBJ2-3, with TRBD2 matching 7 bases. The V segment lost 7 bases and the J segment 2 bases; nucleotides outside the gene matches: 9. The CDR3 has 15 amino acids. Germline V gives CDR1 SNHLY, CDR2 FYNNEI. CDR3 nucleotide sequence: TGTGCCAGCACCCGTGGGAGGGGACTCACAGATACGCAGTATTTT. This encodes CASTRGRGLTDTQYF. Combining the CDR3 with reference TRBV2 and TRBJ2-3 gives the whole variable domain EPEVTQTPSHQVTQMGQEVILRCVPISNHLYFYWYRQILGQKVEFLVSFYNNEISEKSEIFDDQFSVERPDGSNFTLKIRSTKLEDSAMYFCASTRGRGLTDTQYFGPGTRLTVL.

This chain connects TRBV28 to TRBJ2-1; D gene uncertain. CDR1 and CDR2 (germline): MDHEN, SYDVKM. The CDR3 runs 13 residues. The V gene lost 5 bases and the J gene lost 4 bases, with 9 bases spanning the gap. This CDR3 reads CASSLTGYNEQFF. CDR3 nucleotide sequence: TGTGCCAGCAGTCTAACCGGGTACAATGAGCAGTTCTTC.

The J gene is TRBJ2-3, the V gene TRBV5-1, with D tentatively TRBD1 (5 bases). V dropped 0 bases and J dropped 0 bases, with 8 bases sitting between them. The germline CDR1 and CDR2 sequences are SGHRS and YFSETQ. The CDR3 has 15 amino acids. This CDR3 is CASSLGQGSTDTQYF. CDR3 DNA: TGCGCCAGCAGCTTGGGGCAGGGAAGCACAGATACGCAGTATTTT.

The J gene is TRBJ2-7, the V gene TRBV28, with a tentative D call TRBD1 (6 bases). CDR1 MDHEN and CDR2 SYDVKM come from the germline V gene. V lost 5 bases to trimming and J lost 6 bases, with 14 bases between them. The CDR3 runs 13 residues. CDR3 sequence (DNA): TGTGCCAGCAGTAAACCGACAGGTCGCGAGCAGTACTTC. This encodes CASSKPTGREQYF.

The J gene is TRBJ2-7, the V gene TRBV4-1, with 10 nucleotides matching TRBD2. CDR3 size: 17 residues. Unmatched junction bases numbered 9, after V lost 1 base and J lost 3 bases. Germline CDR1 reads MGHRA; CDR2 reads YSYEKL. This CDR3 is CASSQVWLAGVYYEQYF. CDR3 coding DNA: TGCGCCAGCAGCCAAGTATGGCTAGCGGGAGTTTACTACGAGCAGTACTTC.

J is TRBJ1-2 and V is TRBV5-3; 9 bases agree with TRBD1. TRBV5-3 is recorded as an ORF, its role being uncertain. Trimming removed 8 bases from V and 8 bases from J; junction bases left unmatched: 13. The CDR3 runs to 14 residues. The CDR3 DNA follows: TGTGCCAGTCCAACCCGGGACAGGGAGTTCGGCTACACCTTC. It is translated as CASPTRDREFGYTF.

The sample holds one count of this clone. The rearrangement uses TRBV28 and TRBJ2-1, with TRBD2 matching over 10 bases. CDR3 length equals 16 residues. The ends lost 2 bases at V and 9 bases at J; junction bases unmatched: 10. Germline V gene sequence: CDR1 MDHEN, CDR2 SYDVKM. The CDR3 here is CASSLRASGSRGEQFF. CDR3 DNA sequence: TGTGCCAGCAGTTTAAGGGCTAGCGGGAGTCGAGGTGAGCAGTTCTTC.

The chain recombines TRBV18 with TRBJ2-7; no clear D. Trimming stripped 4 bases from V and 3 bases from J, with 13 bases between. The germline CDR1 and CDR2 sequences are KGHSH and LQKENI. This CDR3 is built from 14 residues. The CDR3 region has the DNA TGTGCCAGCTCACTGTCGGCAAGTCACTACGAGCAGTACTTC. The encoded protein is CASSLSASHYEQYF. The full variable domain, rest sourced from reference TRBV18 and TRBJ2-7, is NAGVMQNPRHLVRRRGQEARLRCSPMKGHSHVYWYRQLPEEGLKFMVYLQKENIIDESGMPKERFSAEFPKEGPSILRIQQVVRGDSAAYFCASSLSASHYEQYFGPGTRLTVT.

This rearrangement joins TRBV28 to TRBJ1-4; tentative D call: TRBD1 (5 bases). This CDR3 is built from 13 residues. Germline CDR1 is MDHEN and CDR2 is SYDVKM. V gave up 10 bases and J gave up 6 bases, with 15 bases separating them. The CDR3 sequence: CATQSGSDEKLFF. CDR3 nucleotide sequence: TGTGCCACCCAGTCAGGGTCAGATGAAAAACTGTTTTTT.

The CDR3 loop is CASWGTSVTNEQFF. The CDR3 coding sequence is TGTGCCAGCTGGGGGACTAGCGTCACTAATGAGCAGTTCTTC. V is TRBV2 and J is TRBJ2-1, with 10 nucleotides matching TRBD2. Germline V gives CDR1 SNHLY, CDR2 FYNNEI. The CDR3 is 14 residues long. The ends lost 8 bases at V and 7 bases at J; junction bases unmatched: 8.

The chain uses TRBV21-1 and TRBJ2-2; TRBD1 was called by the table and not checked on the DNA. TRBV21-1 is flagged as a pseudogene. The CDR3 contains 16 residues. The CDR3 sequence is CASSPEGTLNTGELFF. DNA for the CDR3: TGTGCCAGCAGTCCCGAGGGGACACTTAACACCGGGGAGCTGTTTTTT.

This CDR3 reads CASSLAGSGYGYTF. The CDR3 DNA reads TGTGCCAGCAGCTTAGCAGGGTCGGGCTATGGCTACACCTTC. The J gene is TRBJ1-2, the V gene TRBV7-9, with D uncertain. The CDR3 has 14 residues. Trimming stripped 0 bases from V and 4 bases from J, with 9 bases between. Looked up from germline, CDR1 is SEHNR and CDR2 is FQNEAQ (reference sequence).

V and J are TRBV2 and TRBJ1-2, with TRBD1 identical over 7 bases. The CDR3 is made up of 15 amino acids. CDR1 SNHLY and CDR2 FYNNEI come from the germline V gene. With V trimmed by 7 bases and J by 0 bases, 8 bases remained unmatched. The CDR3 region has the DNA TGTGCCAGCATACAGGGGCCCCAACCTAACTATGGCTACACCTTC. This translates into CASIQGPQPNYGYTF.

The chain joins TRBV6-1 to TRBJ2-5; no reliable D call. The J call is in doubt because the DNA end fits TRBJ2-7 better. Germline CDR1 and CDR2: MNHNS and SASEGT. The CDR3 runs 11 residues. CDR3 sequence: CASIQNYEQYF. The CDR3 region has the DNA TGTGCCAGCATCCAGAATTACGAGCAGTACTTC.

CDR3 sequence: CASIPQGSYGYTF. CDR3 nucleotide sequence: TGTGCCAGCATACCACAGGGAAGCTATGGCTACACCTTC. V usage is TRBV2 and J usage is TRBJ1-2, with D possibly matching TRBD1 (6 bases). Trimming took off 7 bases at V and 4 bases at J, with 13 bases between the two ends. Germline V gene data show CDR1 as SNHLY and CDR2 as FYNNEI. The CDR3 loop spans 13 amino acids.

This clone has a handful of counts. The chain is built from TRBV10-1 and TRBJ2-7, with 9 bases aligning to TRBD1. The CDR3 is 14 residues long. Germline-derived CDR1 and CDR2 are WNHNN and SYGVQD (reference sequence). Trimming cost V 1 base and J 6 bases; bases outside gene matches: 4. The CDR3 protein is CASSELQGASEQYF. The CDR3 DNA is TGCGCCAGCAGTGAGTTACAGGGGGCATCCGAGCAGTACTTC.

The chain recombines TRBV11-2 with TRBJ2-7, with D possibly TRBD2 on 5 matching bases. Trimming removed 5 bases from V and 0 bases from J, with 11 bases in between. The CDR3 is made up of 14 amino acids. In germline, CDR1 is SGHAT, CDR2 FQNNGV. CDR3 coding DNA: TGTGCCAGCAGCATCAGCGGTAGCTCCTACGAGCAGTACTTC. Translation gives CASSISGSSYEQYF.

CDR3 DNA sequence: TGTGCCAGCAGGACCGGGGGCTATGAGACCCAGTACTTC. It translates to CASRTGGYETQYF. The chain links TRBV6-1 to TRBJ2-5; either TRBD1 or TRBD2 may fit D (6 bases each). V lost 6 bases and J 5 bases, leaving 13 bases between the germline ends. CDR1 and CDR2 (germline): MNHNS, SASEGT. This CDR3 has 13 amino acids.

The CDR3 region is CASSQGLTGYYEQYF. Here the CDR3 DNA reads TGCGCCAGCAGCCAAGGGCTGACAGGATACTACGAGCAGTACTTC. The rearrangement links TRBV4-1 to TRBJ2-7; weak D call: TRBD1 (6 bases). The CDR3 has 15 amino acids. Trimming took off 1 base at V and 3 bases at J, with 13 bases between the two ends. The germline V gene has CDR1 MGHRA and CDR2 YSYEKL.

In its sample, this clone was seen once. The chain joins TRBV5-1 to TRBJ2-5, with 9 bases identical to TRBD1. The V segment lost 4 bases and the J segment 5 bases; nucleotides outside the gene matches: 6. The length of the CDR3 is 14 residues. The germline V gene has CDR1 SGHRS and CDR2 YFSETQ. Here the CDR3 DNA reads TGCGCCAGCAGCGCCGGGACAGGGATGGAGACCCAGTACTTC. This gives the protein CASSAGTGMETQYF.

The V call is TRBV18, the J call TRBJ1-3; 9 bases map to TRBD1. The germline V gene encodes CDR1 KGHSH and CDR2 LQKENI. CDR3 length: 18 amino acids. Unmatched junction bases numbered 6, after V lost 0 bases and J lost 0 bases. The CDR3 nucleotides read TGTGCCAGCTCACCACCTACAGGGGGCCCTTACTCTGGAAACACCATATATTTT. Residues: CASSPPTGGPYSGNTIYF.